These T cell receptor beta chains were read from a single sample in a study of read filtering for tumor transcriptome and immune sequencing. TCRdb reprocessed the reads via MiXCR and lists one record per CDR3 protein. The data show over 20,000 distinct CDR3 sequences, roughly 13% seen once. The source material was a population of CD138-negative cells sorted from bone marrow. Source of these receptors: a donor at least 40 years old with multiple myeloma. The CDR3 runs from the conserved cysteine through the conserved F or W. The order of the fields is V gene, clone size, J gene, D gene, CDR3 protein, CDR3 DNA. D genes are given only for firm matches. Clone size is not always given. Where it is, it says once, few, many or a class for expanded clones.

TRBV27	many	TRBJ2-7	-	CASSLLVGPPYEQYF	TGTGCCAGCAGTTTACTGGTCGGGCCACCCTACGAGCAGTACTTC
TRBV29-1	-	TRBJ2-7	-	CSVEQGYEQYF	TGCAGCGTTGAACAGGGATACGAGCAGTACTTC
TRBV19	-	TRBJ1-3	-	CASRFAGSGNTIYF	TGTGCCAGCCGCTTCGCGGGTTCTGGAAACACCATATATTTT
TRBV29-1	-	TRBJ2-2	-	CSVEVFSNTGELFF	TGCAGCGTTGAAGTCTTCTCCAACACCGGGGAGCTGTTTTTT
TRBV7-9	many	TRBJ2-2	-	CASSLTGNTGELFF	TGTGCCAGCAGCTTAACAGGGAACACCGGGGAGCTGTTTTTT
TRBV18	many	TRBJ2-7	-	CASSPPTGTHYEQYF	TGTGCCAGCTCACCACCGACCGGGACACACTACGAGCAGTACTTC
TRBV20-1	many	TRBJ2-3	TRBD2	CSALDPLGLAEITDTQYF	TGCAGTGCCCTGGACCCCCTGGGACTAGCGGAGATCACAGATACGCAGTATTTT
TRBV7-6	many	TRBJ2-7	-	CASSLEVASGEQYF	TGTGCCAGCAGCTTAGAGGTAGCGTCGGGCGAGCAGTACTTC
TRBV29-1	many	TRBJ2-1	TRBD2	CSVGSSGRSEEQFF	TGCAGCGTTGGATCTAGCGGGAGGTCCGAAGAGCAGTTCTTC
TRBV12-3/TRBV12-4	-	TRBJ1-5	-	CASSLLPYSNQPQHF	TGTGCCAGCAGTTTGTTACCCTATAGCAATCAGCCCCAGCATTTT
TRBV28	many	TRBJ2-2	-	CASSLGARGELFF	TGTGCCAGCAGTTTGGGTGCGAGAGGGGAGCTGTTTTTT
TRBV11-2	few	TRBJ2-7	-	CASSLMGTPYSSSYEQYF	TGTGCCAGCAGCTTAATGGGAACCCCTTATTCGAGCTCCTACGAGCAGTACTTC